This T cell receptor beta chain derives from a study of metastatic and nonmetastatic thyroid tumors. Study summary: Across blood and tumor or nodule tissue, repertoires from malignant and benign thyroid patients were compared with one another.

TCRdb re-called the PCR reads with MiXCR. The sample records 85,000 to 95,000 clones, under 15% being singletons. The CDR3 consists of 13 residues. With 4 bases removed from V and 4 bases from J, the gap between germline ends came to 11 bases. Germline V gives CDR1 LNHDA, CDR2 SQIVND (reference sequence). Patients underwent thyroid surgery, and none had received any treatment before it. The V call is TRBV19, the J call TRBJ2-7; maybe TRBD1 (5 bases). This receptor was identified in a female donor with papillary thyroid cancer or a benign thyroid nodule (not recorded which). Some clones in this sample may be carry-over from other donors' samples. The sample consisted of blood. CDR3 DNA: TGTGCCAGTAGTAGGCCCGACAGTTACGAGCAGTACTTC. Translation: CASSRPDSYEQYF.